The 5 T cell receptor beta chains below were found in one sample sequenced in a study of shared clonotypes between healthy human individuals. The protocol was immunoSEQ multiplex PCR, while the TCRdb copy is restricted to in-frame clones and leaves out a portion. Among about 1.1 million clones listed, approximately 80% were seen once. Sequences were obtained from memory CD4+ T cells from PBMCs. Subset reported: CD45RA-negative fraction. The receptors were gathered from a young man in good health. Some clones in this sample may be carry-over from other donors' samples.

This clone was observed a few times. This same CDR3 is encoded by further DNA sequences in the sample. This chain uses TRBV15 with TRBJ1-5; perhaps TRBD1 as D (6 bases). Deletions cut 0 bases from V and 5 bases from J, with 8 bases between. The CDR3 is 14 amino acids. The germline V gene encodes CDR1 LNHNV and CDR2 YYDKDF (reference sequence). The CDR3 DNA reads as TGTGCCACCAGCAGAGATAGGGGGGATCAGCCCCAGCATTTT. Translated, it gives CATSRDRGDQPQHF.

The CDR3 loop reads CASSVRSRGSGETQYF. The CDR3 DNA is TGTGCCAGCAGCGTCAGAAGCAGGGGTAGTGGGGAGACCCAGTACTTC. The chain combines TRBV4-2 with TRBJ2-5; a weak D match, TRBD1 (6 bases). Germline V gene lookup returns CDR1 LGHNA and CDR2 YNFKEQ. V lost 5 bases, J lost 5 bases, and 21 bases lay in between. This CDR3 has 16 amino acids.

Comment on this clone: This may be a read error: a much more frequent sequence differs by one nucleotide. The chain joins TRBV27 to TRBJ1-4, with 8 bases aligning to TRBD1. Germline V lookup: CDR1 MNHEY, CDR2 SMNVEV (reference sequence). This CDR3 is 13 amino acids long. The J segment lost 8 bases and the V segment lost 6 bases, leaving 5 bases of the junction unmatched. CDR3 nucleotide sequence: TGTGCCAGCAGGCGGACAGGGAACGAAAAACTGTTTTTT. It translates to CASRRTGNEKLFF.

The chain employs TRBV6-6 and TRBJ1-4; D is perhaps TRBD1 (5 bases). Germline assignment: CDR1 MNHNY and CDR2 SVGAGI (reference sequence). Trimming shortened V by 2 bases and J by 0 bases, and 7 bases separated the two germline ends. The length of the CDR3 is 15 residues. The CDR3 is CASSYQGPTNEKLFF. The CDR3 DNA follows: TGTGCCAGCAGTTACCAGGGACCAACTAATGAAAAACTGTTTTTT.

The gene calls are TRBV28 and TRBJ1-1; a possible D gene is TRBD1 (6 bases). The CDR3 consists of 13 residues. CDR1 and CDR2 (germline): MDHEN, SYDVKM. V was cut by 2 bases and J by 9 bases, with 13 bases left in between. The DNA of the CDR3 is TGTGCCAGCAGTTTAGGGGGGGCGGGTAAAGCTTTCTTT. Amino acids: CASSLGGAGKAFF.